The 24 T cell receptor beta chains in this list originate from one sample, sequenced in a study of vaccination and CD4 T cells after COVID-19. Sequencing of cultured CD4+ T cell DNA used the Oncomine TCR Beta short-read assay. MiXCR, applied by TCRdb to the PCR reads, yields one record per CDR3 protein. The sample yields around 15,000 distinct CDR3 sequences, about 68% seen once. These receptors are not linked to any known antigen. This sample's treatment: roughly ten-day PBMC culture with coronavirus spike peptide pools or control peptides (ViraFEST assay). Material: CD4+ T cells from blood, cultured in vitro, obtained after SARS-CoV-2 vaccination. Source of these receptors: a human donor who received a COVID-19 vaccine.

The rearrangement links TRBV6-2 or TRBV6-3 to TRBJ2-5, with TRBD2 matching over 16 bases. CDR1 and CDR2 (germline): MNHEY, SVGEGT. The trim removed 2 bases at V and 3 bases at J, leaving 6 bases unmatched. This CDR3 contains 18 residues. The CDR3 DNA reads TGTGCCAGCAGTTACCGGGGACTAGCGGGGGGGCGTAAAGAGACCCAGTACTTC. Its protein product is CASSYRGLAGGRKETQYF.

This clonotype ranks as large. Here the CDR3 reads CASSLPAGEGYEQYF. The CDR3 DNA is TGTGCCAGCAGCTTACCGGCAGGGGAAGGGTACGAGCAGTACTTC. The rearrangement joins TRBV11-3 to TRBJ2-7; D is possibly TRBD1 (6 bases). V was clipped by 2 bases and J by 4 bases, with 15 bases between them. Germline V CDR1 and CDR2: SGHNT, YENEEA. This CDR3 has 15 residues.

This clonotype occurred once. The CDR3 loop reads CSAPEVASYEQYF. The CDR3 coding sequence is TGCAGTGCCCCTGAAGTAGCCTCCTACGAGCAGTACTTC. The V gene is TRBV20-1, the J gene TRBJ2-7, with D hard to call. The CDR3 is made up of 13 amino acids. The V and J ends lost 6 bases and 0 bases respectively, with 12 bases between them. Germline V lookup: CDR1 DFQATT, CDR2 SNEGSKA (reference sequence).

V and J are TRBV6-5 and TRBJ1-3; 12 bases are shared with TRBD1. The CDR3 has 19 amino acids. Looked up from germline, CDR1 is MNHEY and CDR2 is SVGAGI. With 3 bases clipped from V and 4 bases from J, the junction kept 13 bases outside the gene matches. The CDR3 DNA follows: TGTGCCAGCAGTTATTACTGGGACAGGGGGCCGCTGGTGGGAAACACCATATATTTT. Its translation is CASSYYWDRGPLVGNTIYF.

There are a few counts of this clonotype. The J gene is TRBJ2-3, the V gene TRBV7-2; D may be TRBD1 (5 bases). CDR3 length: 14 amino acids. Between the trimmed V and J ends, which lost 1 base and 4 bases, there was a span of 9 bases. In germline, CDR1 is SGHTA, CDR2 FQGNSA. CDR3 protein: CASSLGQGPDTQYF. The CDR3 bases are TGTGCCAGCAGCTTAGGCCAGGGCCCAGATACGCAGTATTTT.

This clonotype was counted a single time. The chain uses TRBV27 and TRBJ1-1, with TRBD1 as a possible D gene (6 bases). The V gene's germline CDR1 is MNHEY and CDR2 SMNVEV (reference sequence). V was cut by 3 bases and J by 5 bases, with 10 bases left in between. The length of the CDR3 is 13 residues. CDR3 sequence: CASSLGGGTEAFF. The DNA for the CDR3 is TGTGCCAGCAGTTTGGGGGGCGGGACTGAAGCTTTCTTT.

The CDR3 DNA sequence: TGCAGTGCTAGACCTGGCGCCCGGGGGGATCAGCCCCAGCATTTT. Its protein is CSARPGARGDQPQHF. The rearrangement joins TRBV20-1 to TRBJ1-5; TRBD1 might be the D (5 bases). V dropped 2 bases and J dropped 5 bases, with 16 bases sitting between them. The CDR3 contains 15 residues. Looked up from germline, CDR1 is DFQATT and CDR2 is SNEGSKA (reference sequence).

V usage is TRBV7-9 and J usage is TRBJ1-2; D is perhaps TRBD1 (6 bases). V was trimmed by 1 base and J by 4 bases, leaving 10 bases between them. CDR1 and CDR2 from the germline V gene are SEHNR and FQNEAQ (reference sequence). The CDR3 length is 14 residues. This chain's CDR3 is CASSLGGGGYGYTF. DNA of the CDR3: TGTGCCAGCAGCTTAGGAGGGGGGGGCTATGGCTACACCTTC.

This chain uses TRBV5-6 with TRBJ1-1; D is possibly TRBD1 (5 bases). V was shortened by 4 bases and J by 4 bases, with 14 bases between the two germline ends. The CDR3 length is 14 residues. Germline V gene lookup returns CDR1 SGHDT and CDR2 YYEEEE. The CDR3 loop reads CASSPWGDGTEAFF. The DNA for the CDR3 is TGTGCCAGCAGCCCTTGGGGGGACGGCACTGAAGCTTTCTTT.

This chain uses TRBV19 with TRBJ1-5; D is possibly TRBD1 (5 bases). Germline V gene data show CDR1 as LNHDA and CDR2 as SQIVND (reference sequence). The CDR3 consists of 13 residues. Trimming removed 4 bases from V and 6 bases from J, with 10 bases in between. Here the CDR3 reads CASSKGDGQPQHF. CDR3 DNA sequence: TGTGCCAGTAGTAAAGGGGACGGTCAGCCCCAGCATTTT.

The chain has TRBV6-1 and TRBJ2-6; D call uncertain. CDR1 MNHNS and CDR2 SASEGT come from the germline V gene. This CDR3 spans 14 amino acids. Trimming shortened V by 8 bases and J by 0 bases, and 8 bases separated the two germline ends. The CDR3 bases are TGTGCCAGCTTGGGCCACTCTGGGGCCAACGTCCTGACTTTC. Residues: CASLGHSGANVLTF.

The chain joins TRBV6-1 to TRBJ1-2, with D possibly TRBD1 on 5 matching bases. The CDR3 is 13 residues long. V lost 5 bases, J lost 2 bases, and 9 bases lay in between. Germline V lookup: CDR1 MNHNS, CDR2 SASEGT. DNA of the CDR3: TGTGCCAGCAGTACCCGACAGAACTATGGCTACACCTTC. It yields the protein CASSTRQNYGYTF.

The chain recombines TRBV3-1 with TRBJ1-1; D ambiguous. This CDR3 has 14 residues. Germline CDR1 is LGHDT and CDR2 is YNNKEL (reference sequence). V dropped 4 bases and J dropped 1 base, with 10 bases sitting between them. The CDR3 DNA follows: TGTGCCAGCAGCCTAAGGGCGGGGAACACTGAAGCTTTCTTT. Translated: CASSLRAGNTEAFF. The full variable domain, in which reference TRBV3-1 and TRBJ1-1 provide the parts outside the CDR3, is DTAVSQTPKYLVTQMGNDKSIKCEQNLGHDTMYWYKQDSKKFLKIMFSYNNKELIINETVPNRFSPKSPDKAHLNLHINSLELGDSAVYFCASSLRAGNTEAFFGQGTRLTVV.

V is TRBV2 and J is TRBJ2-7; either TRBD1 or TRBD2 may fit D (5 bases each). Trimming stripped 5 bases from V and 1 base from J, with 15 bases between. This CDR3 spans 15 amino acids. Germline V lookup: CDR1 SNHLY, CDR2 FYNNEI. CDR3: CASSYLRDGSYEQYF. Written as DNA, the CDR3 is TGTGCCAGCAGTTACCTCCGGGACGGATCCTACGAGCAGTACTTC.

Only a few counts were recorded for this clonotype. This chain joins TRBV20-1 and TRBJ1-1, with a tentative D call TRBD1 (6 bases). V lost 5 bases and J lost 4, with 14 bases in between. This CDR3 is 13 amino acids long. Germline-derived CDR1 and CDR2 are DFQATT and SNEGSKA (reference sequence). The CDR3 region is CSASQGRGTEAFF. For the CDR3, the DNA is TGCAGTGCTTCACAGGGCAGAGGCACTGAAGCTTTCTTT.

The J gene is TRBJ2-2, the V gene TRBV10-3; no definite D call. The V and J ends lost 0 bases and 1 base respectively, with 9 bases between them. The CDR3 loop spans 16 amino acids. In germline, CDR1 is ENHRY, CDR2 SYGVKD. The DNA of the CDR3 is TGTGCCATCAGTGAGTCTTCAAAAATGAACACCGGGGAGCTGTTTTTT. Its protein is CAISESSKMNTGELFF.

The chain recombines TRBV7-8 with TRBJ1-2; D not resolved. CDR1 and CDR2 (germline): SGHVS, FQNEAQ. This CDR3 is 13 amino acids long. The V gene lost 1 base and the J gene lost 3 bases, with 6 bases spanning the gap. For the CDR3, the DNA is TGTGCCAGCAGCTTAGGGCAGCACTATGGCTACACCTTC. Encoded protein: CASSLGQHYGYTF.

The rearrangement links TRBV6-1 to TRBJ2-5; D remains ambiguous. Germline CDR1 is MNHNS and CDR2 is SASEGT. The V and J ends lost 6 bases and 5 bases respectively, with 16 bases between them. The CDR3 is 14 amino acids. This chain's CDR3 is CASSPLGWWETQYF. CDR3 in DNA: TGTGCCAGCAGCCCACTTGGGTGGTGGGAGACCCAGTACTTC.

The chain carries TRBV24-1 and TRBJ2-3; 11 nucleotides agree with TRBD2. The CDR3 sequence is 17 residues long. V dropped 4 bases and J dropped 2; count of bases not matched to a gene: 7. Germline values: CDR1 KGHDR, CDR2 SFDVKD. CDR3 amino acids: CATSEGSSGGLTDTQYF. The CDR3 nucleotides are TGTGCCACCAGTGAAGGGTCTAGCGGGGGGCTCACAGATACGCAGTATTTT.

The rearrangement links TRBV5-1 to TRBJ2-5; D uncertain. The CDR3 runs to 14 residues. V shed 0 bases and J shed 11 bases, with 17 bases lying between them. CDR1 and CDR2 (germline): SGHRS, YFSETQ. The CDR3 here is CASSLGASRAAQYF. CDR3 in DNA: TGCGCCAGCAGCTTGGGAGCTTCTAGGGCAGCACAGTACTTC.

This clonotype occurred a few times. The V gene is TRBV27, the J gene TRBJ2-1, with TRBD1 identical over 10 bases. The CDR3 is 15 amino acids. The J segment lost 9 bases and the V segment lost 7 bases, leaving 12 bases of the junction unmatched. The germline V gene has CDR1 MNHEY and CDR2 SMNVEV (reference sequence). In nucleotides, the CDR3 is TGTGCCAGCAAGCCCACACGACAGGGGGCCGGTGAGCAGTTCTTC. Protein: CASKPTRQGAGEQFF.

The chain uses TRBV18 and TRBJ2-1, with a tentative D call TRBD1 (6 bases). The CDR3 runs to 17 residues. The germline CDR1 and CDR2 sequences are KGHSH and LQKENI. V lost 2 bases and J lost 7, with 21 bases in between. CDR3 coding DNA: TGTGCCAGCTCACCAGGCGACAGGTCTGATCGTAGGAATGAGCAGTTCTTC. It is translated as CASSPGDRSDRRNEQFF.

This clonotype came up a few times. The rearrangement uses TRBV10-3 and TRBJ1-5, with 11 bases identical to TRBD1. The germline V gene has CDR1 ENHRY and CDR2 SYGVKD. The CDR3 extends over 14 amino acids. The ends lost 11 bases at V and 4 bases at J; junction bases unmatched: 7. The CDR3 is CAVGTGGGNQPQHF. The CDR3 DNA sequence: TGTGCCGTAGGGACAGGGGGTGGTAATCAGCCCCAGCATTTT.

CDR3 sequence reads: CASSYSLRGGVSDTQYF. The CDR3 DNA is TGTGCCAGCAGTTACTCGCTAAGGGGGGGCGTGTCAGATACGCAGTATTTT. The rearrangement links TRBV6-5 to TRBJ2-3; maybe TRBD2 (7 bases). This CDR3 comprises 17 residues. The germline V and J ends were trimmed by 0 bases and 4 bases, with 17 bases remaining between them. Germline CDR1 reads MNHEY; CDR2 reads SVGAGI.